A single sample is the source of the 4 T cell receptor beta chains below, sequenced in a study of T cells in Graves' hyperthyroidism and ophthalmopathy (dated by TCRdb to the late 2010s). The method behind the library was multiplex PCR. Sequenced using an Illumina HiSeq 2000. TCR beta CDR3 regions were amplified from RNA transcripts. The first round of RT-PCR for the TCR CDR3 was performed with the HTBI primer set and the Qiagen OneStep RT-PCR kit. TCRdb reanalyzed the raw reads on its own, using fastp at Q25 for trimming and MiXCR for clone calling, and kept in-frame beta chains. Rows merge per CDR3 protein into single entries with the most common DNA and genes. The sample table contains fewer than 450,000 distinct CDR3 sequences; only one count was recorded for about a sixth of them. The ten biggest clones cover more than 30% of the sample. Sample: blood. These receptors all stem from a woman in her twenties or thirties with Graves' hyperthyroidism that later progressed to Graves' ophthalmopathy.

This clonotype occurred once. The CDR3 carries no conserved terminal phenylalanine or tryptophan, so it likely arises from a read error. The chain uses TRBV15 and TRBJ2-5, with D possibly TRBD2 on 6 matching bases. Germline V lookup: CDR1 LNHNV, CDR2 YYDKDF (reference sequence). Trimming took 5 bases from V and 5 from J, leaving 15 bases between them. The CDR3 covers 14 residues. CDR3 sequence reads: CATSRQTSSETQYL. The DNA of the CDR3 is TGTGCCACCAGCCGACAAACTAGCTCGGAGACCCAGTACCTC.

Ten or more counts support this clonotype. The CDR3, as DNA: TGTGCCAGCAGTCTAACCACCACAGGGTACACTGAAGCTTTCTTT. Translating gives CASSLTTTGYTEAFF. V usage is TRBV27 and J usage is TRBJ1-1; TRBD1 might be the D (6 bases). Deletions cut 5 bases from V and 3 bases from J, with 16 bases between. The CDR3 spans 15 residues. Germline V gene sequence: CDR1 MNHEY, CDR2 SMNVEV (reference sequence).

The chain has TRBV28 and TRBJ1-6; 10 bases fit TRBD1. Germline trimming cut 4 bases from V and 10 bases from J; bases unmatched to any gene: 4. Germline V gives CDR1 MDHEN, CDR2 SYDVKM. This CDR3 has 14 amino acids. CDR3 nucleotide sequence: TGTGCCAGCAGTTGGGGACAGGGGCGCTCACCCCTCCACTTT. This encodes CASSWGQGRSPLHF.

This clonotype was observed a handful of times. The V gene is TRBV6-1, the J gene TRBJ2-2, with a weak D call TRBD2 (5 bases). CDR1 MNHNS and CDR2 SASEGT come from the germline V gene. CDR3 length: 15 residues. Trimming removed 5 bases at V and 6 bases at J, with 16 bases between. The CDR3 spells CASSPEPLVAGELFF. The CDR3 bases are TGTGCCAGCAGTCCCGAACCACTAGTCGCCGGGGAGCTGTTTTTT.